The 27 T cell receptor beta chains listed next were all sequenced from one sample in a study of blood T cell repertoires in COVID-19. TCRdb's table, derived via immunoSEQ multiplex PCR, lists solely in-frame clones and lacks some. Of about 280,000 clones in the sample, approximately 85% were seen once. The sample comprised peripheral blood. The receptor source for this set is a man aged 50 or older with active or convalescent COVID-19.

The CDR3 nucleotides read TGCACCGCGGGGGGGGACGGCTACACCTTC. Translation gives CTAGGDGYTF. This chain uses TRBV20-1 with TRBJ1-2, with a possible D match to TRBD1 (5 bases). Germline CDR1 is DFQATT and CDR2 is SNEGSKA (reference sequence). The CDR3 is 10 residues long.

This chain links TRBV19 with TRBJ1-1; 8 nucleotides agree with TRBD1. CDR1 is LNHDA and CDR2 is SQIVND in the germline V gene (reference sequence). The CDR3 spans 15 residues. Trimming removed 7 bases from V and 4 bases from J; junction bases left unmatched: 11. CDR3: CASTAWTGRGTEAFF. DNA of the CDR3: TGTGCCAGTACCGCCTGGACAGGGCGCGGCACTGAAGCTTTCTTT.

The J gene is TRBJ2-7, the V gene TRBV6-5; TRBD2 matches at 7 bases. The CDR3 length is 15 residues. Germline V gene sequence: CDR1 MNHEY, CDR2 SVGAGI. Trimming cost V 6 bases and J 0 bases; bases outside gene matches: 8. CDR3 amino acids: CASSREGLSSYEQYF. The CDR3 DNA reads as TGTGCCAGCAGCAGGGAGGGACTCAGCTCCTACGAGCAGTACTTC.

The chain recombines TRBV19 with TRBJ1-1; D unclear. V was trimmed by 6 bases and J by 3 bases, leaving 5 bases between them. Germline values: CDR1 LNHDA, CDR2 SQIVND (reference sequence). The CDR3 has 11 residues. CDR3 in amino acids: CASSQYTEAFF. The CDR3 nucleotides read TGTGCCAGTAGCCAGTACACTGAAGCTTTCTTT.

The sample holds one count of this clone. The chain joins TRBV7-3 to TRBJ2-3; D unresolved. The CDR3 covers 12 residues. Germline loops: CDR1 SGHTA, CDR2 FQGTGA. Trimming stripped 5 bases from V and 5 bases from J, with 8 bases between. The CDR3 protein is CASSQTRDTQYF. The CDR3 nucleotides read TGTGCCAGCAGCCAGACACGAGATACGCAGTATTTT.

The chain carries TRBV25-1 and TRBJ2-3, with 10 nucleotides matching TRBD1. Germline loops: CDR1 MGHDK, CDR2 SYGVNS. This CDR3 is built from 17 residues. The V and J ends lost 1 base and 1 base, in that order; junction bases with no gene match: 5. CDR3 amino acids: CASSEFYGTGGTDTQYF. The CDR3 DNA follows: TGTGCCAGCAGTGAATTTTACGGGACAGGGGGCACAGATACGCAGTATTTT.

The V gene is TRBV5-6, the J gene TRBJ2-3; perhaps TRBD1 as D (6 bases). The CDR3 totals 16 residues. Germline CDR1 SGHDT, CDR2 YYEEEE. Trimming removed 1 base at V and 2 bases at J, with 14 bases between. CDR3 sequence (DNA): TGTGCCAGCAGCTTGACAGGGATGGGGCCCACAGATACGCAGTATTTT. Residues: CASSLTGMGPTDTQYF.

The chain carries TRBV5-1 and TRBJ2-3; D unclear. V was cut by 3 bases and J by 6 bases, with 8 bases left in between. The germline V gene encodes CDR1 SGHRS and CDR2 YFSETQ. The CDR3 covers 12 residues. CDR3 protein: CASSSQADTQYF. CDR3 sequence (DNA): TGCGCCAGCAGCTCTCAAGCGGATACGCAGTATTTT. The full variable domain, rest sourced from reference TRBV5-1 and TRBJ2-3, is KAGVTQTPRYLIKTRGQQVTLSCSPISGHRSVSWYQQTPGQGLQFLFEYFSETQRNKGNFPGRFSGRQFSNSRSEMNVSTLELGDSALYLCASSSQADTQYFGPGTRLTVL.

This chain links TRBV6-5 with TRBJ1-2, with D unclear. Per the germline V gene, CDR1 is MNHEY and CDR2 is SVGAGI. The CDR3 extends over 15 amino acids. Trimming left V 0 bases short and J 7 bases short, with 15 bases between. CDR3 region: CASSYSVAGLTGYTF. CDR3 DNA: TGTGCCAGCAGTTACTCGGTCGCGGGTTTGACTGGCTACACCTTC.

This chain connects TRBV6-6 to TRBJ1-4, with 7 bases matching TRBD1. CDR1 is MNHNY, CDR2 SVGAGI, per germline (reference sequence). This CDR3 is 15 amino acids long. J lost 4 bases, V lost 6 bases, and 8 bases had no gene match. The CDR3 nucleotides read TGTGCCAGCAGCCCTGGGACAGCCCTTAATGAAAAACTGTTTTTT. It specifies CASSPGTALNEKLFF.

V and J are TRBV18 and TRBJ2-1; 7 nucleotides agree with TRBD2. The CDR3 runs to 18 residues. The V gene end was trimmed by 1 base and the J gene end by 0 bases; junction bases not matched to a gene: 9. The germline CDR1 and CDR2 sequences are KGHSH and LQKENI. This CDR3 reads CASSPLAGGSNSYNEQFF. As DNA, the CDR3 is TGTGCCAGCTCACCACTAGCTGGCGGGAGTAACTCCTACAATGAGCAGTTCTTC.

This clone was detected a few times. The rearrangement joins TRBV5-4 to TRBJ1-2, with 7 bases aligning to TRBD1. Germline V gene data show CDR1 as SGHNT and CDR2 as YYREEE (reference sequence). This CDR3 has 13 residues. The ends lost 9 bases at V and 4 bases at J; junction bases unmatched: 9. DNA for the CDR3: TGTGCCACCCAACCTCGACAGGGCTATGGCTACACCTTC. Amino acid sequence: CATQPRQGYGYTF.

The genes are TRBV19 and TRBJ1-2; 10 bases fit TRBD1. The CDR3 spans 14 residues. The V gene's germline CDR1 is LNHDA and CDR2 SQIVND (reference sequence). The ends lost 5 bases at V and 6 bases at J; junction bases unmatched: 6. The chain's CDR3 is CASSRQGAVDGYTF. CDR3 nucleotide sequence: TGTGCCAGTAGTCGACAGGGGGCGGTGGATGGCTACACCTTC.

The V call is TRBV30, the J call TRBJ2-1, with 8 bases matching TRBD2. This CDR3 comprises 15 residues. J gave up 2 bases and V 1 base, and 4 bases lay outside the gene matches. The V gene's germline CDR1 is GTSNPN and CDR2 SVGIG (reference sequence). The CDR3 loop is CAWSGSSGAYNEQFF. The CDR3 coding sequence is TGTGCCTGGAGTGGGAGTAGCGGGGCCTACAATGAGCAGTTCTTC.

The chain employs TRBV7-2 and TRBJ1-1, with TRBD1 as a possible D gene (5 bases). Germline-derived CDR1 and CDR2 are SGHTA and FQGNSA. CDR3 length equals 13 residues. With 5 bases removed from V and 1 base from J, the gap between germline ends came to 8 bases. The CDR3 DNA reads TGTGCCAGCAGCCCAACAGGGAACACTGAAGCTTTCTTT. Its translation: CASSPTGNTEAFF.

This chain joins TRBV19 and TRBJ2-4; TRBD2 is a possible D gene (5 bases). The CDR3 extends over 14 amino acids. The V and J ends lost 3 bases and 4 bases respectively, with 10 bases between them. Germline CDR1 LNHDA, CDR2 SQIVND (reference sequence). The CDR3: CASSIEGSKNIQYF. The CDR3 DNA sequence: TGTGCCAGTAGTATTGAGGGCTCAAAAAACATTCAGTACTTC.

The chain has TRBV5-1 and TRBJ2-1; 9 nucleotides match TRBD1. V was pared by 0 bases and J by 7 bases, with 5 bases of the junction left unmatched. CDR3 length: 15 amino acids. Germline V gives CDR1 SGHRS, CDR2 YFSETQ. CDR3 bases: TGCGCCAGCAGCTTGGGTGGACAGGGGCTTAATGAGCAGTTCTTC. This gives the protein CASSLGGQGLNEQFF.

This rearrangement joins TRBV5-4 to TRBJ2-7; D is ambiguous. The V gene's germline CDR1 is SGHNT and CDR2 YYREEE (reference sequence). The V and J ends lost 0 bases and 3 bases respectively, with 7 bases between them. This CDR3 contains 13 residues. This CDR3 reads CASSLAGVYEQYF. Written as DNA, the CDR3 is TGTGCCAGCAGCTTGGCTGGAGTCTACGAGCAGTACTTC.

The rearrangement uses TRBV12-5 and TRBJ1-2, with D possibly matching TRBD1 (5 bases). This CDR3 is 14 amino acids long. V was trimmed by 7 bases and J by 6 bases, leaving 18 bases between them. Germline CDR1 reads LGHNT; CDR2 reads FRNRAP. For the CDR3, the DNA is TGTGCTAGTGCCTTGGGGCACAGTGGGCATGGCTACACCTTC. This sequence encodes CASALGHSGHGYTF.

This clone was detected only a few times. The DNA for the CDR3 is TGTGCCAGCAGGTCGTCAGGGATGGGAAGGCTCCAGCATTTT. It is translated as CASRSSGMGRLQHF. V gene TRBV28 combines with J gene TRBJ1-5; D is possibly TRBD1 (5 bases). The V end was cut by 6 bases, the J end by 12 bases, with 21 bases between. The CDR3 runs to 14 residues. Germline CDR1 reads MDHEN; CDR2 reads SYDVKM.

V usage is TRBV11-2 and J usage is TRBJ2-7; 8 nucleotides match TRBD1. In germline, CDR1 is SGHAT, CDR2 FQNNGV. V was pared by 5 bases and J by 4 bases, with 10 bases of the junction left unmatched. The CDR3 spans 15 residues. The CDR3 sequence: CASSHSGGGGYEQYF. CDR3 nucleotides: TGTGCCAGCAGCCACTCAGGGGGCGGTGGATACGAGCAGTACTTC.

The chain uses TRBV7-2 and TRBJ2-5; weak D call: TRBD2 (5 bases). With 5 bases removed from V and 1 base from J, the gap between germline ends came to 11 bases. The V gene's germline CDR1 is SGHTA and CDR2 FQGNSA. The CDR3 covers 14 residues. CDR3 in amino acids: CASSRWSGQETQYF. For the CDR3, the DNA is TGTGCCAGCAGCCGTTGGAGCGGCCAAGAGACCCAGTACTTC.

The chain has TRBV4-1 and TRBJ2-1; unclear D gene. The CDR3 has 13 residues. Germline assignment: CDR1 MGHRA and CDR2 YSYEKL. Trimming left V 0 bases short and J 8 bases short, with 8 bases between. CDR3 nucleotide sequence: TGCGCCAGCAGCCAAGATCCCCATTATGAGCAGTTCTTC. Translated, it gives CASSQDPHYEQFF.

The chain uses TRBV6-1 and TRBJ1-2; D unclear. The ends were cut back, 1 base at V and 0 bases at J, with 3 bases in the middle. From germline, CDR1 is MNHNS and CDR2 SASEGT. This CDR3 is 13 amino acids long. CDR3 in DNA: TGTGCCAGCAGTGAAGTAGCTAACTATGGCTACACCTTC. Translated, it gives CASSEVANYGYTF.

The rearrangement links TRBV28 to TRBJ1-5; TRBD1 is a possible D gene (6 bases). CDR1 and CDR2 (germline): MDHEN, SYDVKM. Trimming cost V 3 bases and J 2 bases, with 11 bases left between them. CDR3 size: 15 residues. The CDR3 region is CASSLLGAGNQPQHF. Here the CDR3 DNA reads TGTGCCAGCAGTTTGCTGGGGGCCGGCAATCAGCCCCAGCATTTT. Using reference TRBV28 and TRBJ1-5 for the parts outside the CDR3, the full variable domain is DVKVTQSSRYLVKRTGEKVFLECVQDMDHENMFWYRQDPGLGLRLIYFSYDVKMKEKGDIPEGYSVSREKKERFSLILESASTNQTSMYLCASSLLGAGNQPQHFGDGTRLSIL.

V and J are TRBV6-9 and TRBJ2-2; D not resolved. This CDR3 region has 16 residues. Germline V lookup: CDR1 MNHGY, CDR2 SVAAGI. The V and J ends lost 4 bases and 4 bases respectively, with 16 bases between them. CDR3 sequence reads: CASSSNNVEVTGELFF. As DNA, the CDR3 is TGTGCCAGCAGTTCAAATAATGTTGAGGTCACCGGGGAGCTGTTTTTT.

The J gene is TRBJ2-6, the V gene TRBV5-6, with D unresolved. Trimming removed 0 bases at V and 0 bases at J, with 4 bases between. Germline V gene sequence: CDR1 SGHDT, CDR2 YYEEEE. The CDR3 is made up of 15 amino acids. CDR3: CASSLGSSGANVLTF. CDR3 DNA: TGTGCCAGCAGCTTGGGTAGCTCTGGGGCCAACGTCCTGACTTTC.